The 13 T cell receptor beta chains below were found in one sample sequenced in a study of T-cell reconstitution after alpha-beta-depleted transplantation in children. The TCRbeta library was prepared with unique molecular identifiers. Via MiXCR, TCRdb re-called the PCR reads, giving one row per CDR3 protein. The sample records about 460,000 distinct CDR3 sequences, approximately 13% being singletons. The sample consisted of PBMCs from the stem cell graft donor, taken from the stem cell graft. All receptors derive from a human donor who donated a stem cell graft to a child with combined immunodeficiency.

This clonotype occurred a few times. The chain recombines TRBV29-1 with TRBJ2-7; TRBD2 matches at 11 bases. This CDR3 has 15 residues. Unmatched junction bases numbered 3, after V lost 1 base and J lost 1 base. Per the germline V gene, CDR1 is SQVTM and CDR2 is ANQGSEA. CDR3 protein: CSVEGLAGGSYEQYF. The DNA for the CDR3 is TGCAGCGTTGAAGGGCTAGCGGGAGGATCCTACGAGCAGTACTTC.

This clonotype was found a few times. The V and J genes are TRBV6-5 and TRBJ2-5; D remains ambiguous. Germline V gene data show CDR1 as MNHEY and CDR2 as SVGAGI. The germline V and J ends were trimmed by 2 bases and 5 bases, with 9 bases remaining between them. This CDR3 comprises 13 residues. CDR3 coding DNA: TGTGCCAGCAGTTACGGGTTCGGGGAGACCCAGTACTTC. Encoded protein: CASSYGFGETQYF.

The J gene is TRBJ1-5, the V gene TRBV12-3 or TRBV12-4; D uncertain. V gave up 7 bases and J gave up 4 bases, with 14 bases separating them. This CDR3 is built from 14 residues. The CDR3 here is CASTKTSGNQPQHF. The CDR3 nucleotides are TGTGCCAGCACCAAGACTAGTGGGAATCAGCCCCAGCATTTT.

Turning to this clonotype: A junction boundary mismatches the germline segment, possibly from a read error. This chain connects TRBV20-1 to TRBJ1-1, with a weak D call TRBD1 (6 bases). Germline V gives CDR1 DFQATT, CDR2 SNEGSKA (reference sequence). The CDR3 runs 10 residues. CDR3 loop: CSARIRTVLF. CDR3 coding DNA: TGCAGTGCTAGAATTAGGACAGTTCTCTTT.

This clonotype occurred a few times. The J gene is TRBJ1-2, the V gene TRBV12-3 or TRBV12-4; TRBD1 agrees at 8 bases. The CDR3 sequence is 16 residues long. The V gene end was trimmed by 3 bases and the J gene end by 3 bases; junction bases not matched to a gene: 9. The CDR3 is CASSFTGGRFHYGYTF. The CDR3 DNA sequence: TGTGCCAGCAGTTTTACAGGGGGTCGGTTTCACTATGGCTACACCTTC.

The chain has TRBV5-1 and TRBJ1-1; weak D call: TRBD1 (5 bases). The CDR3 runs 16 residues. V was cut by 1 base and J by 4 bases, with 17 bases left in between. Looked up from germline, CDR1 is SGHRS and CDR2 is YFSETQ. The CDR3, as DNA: TGCGCCAGCAGCTTGAGTACACGGGGGGGGAGCACTGAAGCTTTCTTT. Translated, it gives CASSLSTRGGSTEAFF.

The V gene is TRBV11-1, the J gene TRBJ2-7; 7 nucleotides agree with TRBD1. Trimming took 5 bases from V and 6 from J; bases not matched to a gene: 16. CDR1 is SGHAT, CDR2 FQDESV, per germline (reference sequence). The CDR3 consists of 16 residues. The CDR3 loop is CASSIRTGHLTFEQYF. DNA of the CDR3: TGTGCCAGCAGCATTCGGACAGGCCATCTTACGTTCGAGCAGTACTTC. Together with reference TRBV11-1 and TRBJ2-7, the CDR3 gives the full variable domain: EAEVAQSPRYKITEKSQAVAFWCDPISGHATLYWYRQILGQGPELLVQFQDESVVDDSQLPKDRFSAERLKGVDSTLKIQPAELGDSAMYLCASSIRTGHLTFEQYFGPGTRLTVT.

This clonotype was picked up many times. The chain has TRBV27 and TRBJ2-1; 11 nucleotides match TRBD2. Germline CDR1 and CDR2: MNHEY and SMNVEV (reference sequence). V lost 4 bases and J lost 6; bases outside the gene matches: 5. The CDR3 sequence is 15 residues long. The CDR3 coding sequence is TGTGCCAGCAGTTCGTTAGCGGGGGGGAGCAATGAGCAGTTCTTC. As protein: CASSSLAGGSNEQFF.

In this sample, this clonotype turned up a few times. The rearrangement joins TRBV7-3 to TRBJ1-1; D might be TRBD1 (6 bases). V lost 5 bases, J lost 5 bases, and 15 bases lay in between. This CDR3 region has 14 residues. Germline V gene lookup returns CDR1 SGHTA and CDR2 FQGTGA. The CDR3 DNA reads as TGTGCCAGCAGCCCCCAGGGGTCGGGGACTGAAGCTTTCTTT. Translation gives CASSPQGSGTEAFF. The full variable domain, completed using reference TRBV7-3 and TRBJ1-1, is GAGVSQTPSNKVTEKGKYVELRCDPISGHTALYWYRQSLGQGPEFLIYFQGTGAADDSGLPNDRFFAVRPEGSVSTLKIQRTERGDSAVYLCASSPQGSGTEAFFGQGTRLTVV.

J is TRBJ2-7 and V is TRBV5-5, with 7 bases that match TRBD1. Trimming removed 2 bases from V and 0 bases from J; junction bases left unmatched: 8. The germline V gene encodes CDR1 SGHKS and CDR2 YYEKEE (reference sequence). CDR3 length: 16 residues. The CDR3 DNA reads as TGTGCCAGCAGCTTACGAGGACAGGCGGACTCCTACGAGCAGTACTTC. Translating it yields CASSLRGQADSYEQYF.

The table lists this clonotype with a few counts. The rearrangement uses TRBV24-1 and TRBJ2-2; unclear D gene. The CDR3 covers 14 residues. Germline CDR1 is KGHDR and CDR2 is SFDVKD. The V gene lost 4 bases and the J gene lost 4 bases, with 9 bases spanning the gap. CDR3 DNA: TGTGCCACCAGTGAACCAGGTGGCACCGGGGAGCTGTTTTTT. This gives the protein CATSEPGGTGELFF.

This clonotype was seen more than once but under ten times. The CDR3 loop reads CASSLGRGLRTDTQYF. For the CDR3, the DNA is TGCGCCAGCAGCTTGGGTAGGGGGTTACGCACAGATACGCAGTATTTT. This sequence joins TRBV5-1 and TRBJ2-3, with TRBD1 as a possible D gene (6 bases). V lost 0 bases to trimming and J lost 1 base, with 12 bases between them. Germline V gene data show CDR1 as SGHRS and CDR2 as YFSETQ. The CDR3 contains 16 residues.

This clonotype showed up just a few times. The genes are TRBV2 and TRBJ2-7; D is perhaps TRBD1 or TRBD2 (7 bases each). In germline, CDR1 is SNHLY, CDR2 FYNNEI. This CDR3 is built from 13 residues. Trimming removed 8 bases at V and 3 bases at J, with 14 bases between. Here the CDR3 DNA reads TGTGCCAGCGGGGGGGACAGTTTCTACGAGCAGTACTTC. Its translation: CASGGDSFYEQYF.